Listed below are T cell receptor beta chains from one sample, sequenced in a study of early T cells in non-severe SARS-CoV-2 infection. One entry per CDR3 protein results from TCRdb running MiXCR on the 5' RACE reads. Counted here are some 45,000 distinct CDR3 sequences, around 6.3% occurring once; the ten biggest clones make up around 8%. Material: whole blood, obtained at baseline. These receptors all come from an adult who was a healthcare worker with PCR-confirmed SARS-CoV-2 infection or an uninfected control (not recorded which). CDR3s include the opening cysteine and the closing phenylalanine or tryptophan. Each record gives: J gene, V gene, clone size, D gene, CDR3 protein, CDR3 DNA. A D gene is named only where the DNA matches it firmly. Clone size is given for some rows only: seen once, a few or many times, or a class if the clone is expanded.

TRBJ1-4,TRBV7-9,few,TRBD1,CASSPGQTNEKLFF,TGTGCCAGCAGCCCGGGACAGACTAATGAAAAACTGTTTTTT
TRBJ2-3,TRBV14,few,TRBD2,CASSPPTSGARTDTQYF,TGTGCCAGCAGCCCACCGACTAGCGGGGCTAGAACAGATACGCAGTATTTT
TRBJ1-2,TRBV2,NA,NA,CASTQRDGYTF,TGTGCCAGCACCCAGCGGGATGGCTACACCTTC
TRBJ2-2,TRBV29-1,few,TRBD2,CSYVQRGGNTGELFF,TGCAGCTACGTCCAGCGGGGGGGTAACACCGGGGAGCTGTTTTTT
TRBJ1-6,TRBV18,many,TRBD1,CASSPGQTNSPLHF,TGTGCCAGCTCACCGGGACAGACGAATTCACCCCTCCACTTT
TRBJ1-2,TRBV12-3/TRBV12-4,many,NA,CASSLRSRFYGYTF,TGTGCCAGCAGTTTACGCTCAAGATTCTATGGCTACACCTTC
TRBJ2-1,TRBV7-2,NA,NA,CASSLSMSEQFF,TGTGCCAGCAGCCTCTCGATGAGCGAGCAGTTCTTC
TRBJ2-3,TRBV29-1,many,TRBD1,CSVPGQGITDTQYF,TGCAGCGTTCCCGGACAGGGTATCACAGATACGCAGTATTTT
TRBJ1-3,TRBV4-3,many,NA,CASSQDRGAGGNTIYF,TGCGCCAGCAGCCAAGATCGGGGGGCGGGTGGAAACACCATATATTTT
TRBJ2-2,TRBV5-5,many,NA,CASSPGSLNTGELFF,TGTGCCAGCAGCCCCGGTAGCCTGAACACCGGGGAGCTGTTTTTT
TRBJ1-1,TRBV19,many,TRBD1,CASSPRQGGNTEAFF,TGTGCCAGTAGTCCTAGACAGGGGGGGAACACTGAAGCTTTCTTT
TRBJ2-7,TRBV18,many,NA,CASSPTLSNYEQYF,TGTGCCAGCTCACCAACTCTCTCCAACTACGAGCAGTACTTC
TRBJ1-5,TRBV19,many,TRBD1,CASSARQGMGSNQPQHF,TGTGCCAGTAGTGCCCGACAGGGGATGGGAAGCAATCAGCCCCAGCATTTT
TRBJ2-2,TRBV27,few,NA,CASRTGTRDTGELFF,TGTGCCAGCAGAACCGGGACAAGAGACACCGGGGAGCTGTTTTTT
TRBJ2-3,TRBV25-1,many,TRBD2,CASSESSGVSTDTQYF,TGTGCCAGCAGTGAATCTAGCGGGGTTAGCACAGATACGCAGTATTTT
TRBJ2-1,TRBV27,NA,TRBD2,CASSLASGGVGEQFF,TGTGCCAGCAGTTTAGCTAGCGGGGGGGTTGGTGAGCAGTTCTTC
TRBJ1-3,TRBV15,many,TRBD1,CATSRPGQGGNTIYF,TGTGCCACCAGTCGGCCCGGACAGGGCGGAAACACCATATATTTT
TRBJ2-2,TRBV6-5,NA,NA,CASSYSYGPNTGELFF,TGTGCCAGCAGTTACTCATACGGACCTAACACCGGGGAGCTGTTTTTT
TRBJ2-7,TRBV11-2,NA,NA,CASSFPGRGDEQYF,TGTGCCAGCAGCTTCCCGGGGCGAGGGGACGAGCAGTACTTC
TRBJ1-2,TRBV5-4,NA,NA,CASSFTGRGDYGYTF,TGTGCCAGCAGCTTTACAGGGAGAGGAGACTATGGCTACACCTTC
TRBJ2-4,TRBV12-3/TRBV12-4,many,TRBD1,CASQDRGRENIQYF,TGTGCCAGCCAGGACAGGGGAAGAGAAAACATTCAGTACTTC
TRBJ1-6,TRBV20-1,NA,NA,CSASLDLPLHF,TGCAGTGCTAGTCTTGATTTACCCCTCCACTTT
TRBJ1-1,TRBV4-2,many,NA,CASSRHQNTEAFF,TGTGCCAGCAGCCGCCATCAGAACACTGAAGCTTTCTTT
TRBJ2-5,TRBV5-1,NA,TRBD2,CASSLGTSGSQETQYF,TGCGCCAGCAGCTTGGGGACTAGCGGGTCCCAAGAGACCCAGTACTTC
TRBJ1-4,TRBV7-9,NA,NA,CASSSPGVANEKLFF,TGTGCCAGCAGCTCGCCGGGGGTAGCTAATGAAAAACTGTTTTTT
TRBJ1-2,TRBV30,many,NA,CAWSWAYGYTF,TGTGCCTGGAGTTGGGCCTATGGCTACACCTTC
TRBJ2-7,TRBV29-1,many,NA,CSVAGARGEQYF,TGCAGCGTTGCAGGGGCCCGGGGCGAGCAGTACTTC
TRBJ1-5,TRBV10-3,many,TRBD1,CAISPGTGSQPQHF,TGTGCCATCAGTCCCGGGACAGGGAGTCAGCCCCAGCATTTT
TRBJ2-3,TRBV12-3/TRBV12-4,many,NA,CASSLFYGGSTDTQYF,TGTGCCAGCAGTTTATTTTATGGGGGGAGCACAGATACGCAGTATTTT
TRBJ2-3,TRBV20-1,many,TRBD1,CSVPTGVLSDTQYF,TGCAGTGTCCCGACAGGGGTGTTGTCAGATACGCAGTATTTT
TRBJ2-1,TRBV5-4,many,TRBD1,CASSRRDRAVNEQFF,TGTGCCAGCAGCCGCCGGGACAGGGCCGTCAATGAGCAGTTCTTC
TRBJ2-2,TRBV3-1,few,NA,CASSHYRRTGELFF,TGTGCCAGCAGCCACTACAGGAGAACCGGGGAGCTGTTTTTT
TRBJ2-1,TRBV20-1,many,NA,CSAREQGHNEQFF,TGCAGTGCTAGAGAACAGGGACACAATGAGCAGTTCTTC
TRBJ2-7,TRBV20-1,few,NA,CSARAPPGAKGYEQYF,TGCAGTGCTAGAGCCCCTCCAGGGGCGAAGGGGTACGAGCAGTACTTC
TRBJ1-1,TRBV12-5,many,NA,CASGPPGGTEAFF,TGTGCTAGTGGTCCGCCCGGGGGGACTGAAGCTTTCTTT
TRBJ2-7,TRBV4-1,NA,TRBD2,CASSRSGAPYEQYF,TGCGCCAGCAGCCGTAGCGGGGCCCCTTACGAGCAGTACTTC
TRBJ1-5,TRBV19,many,NA,CASSIGVIGHQPQHF,TGTGCCAGTAGTATCGGTGTCATAGGACATCAGCCCCAGCATTTT
TRBJ2-1,TRBV20-1,NA,TRBD1,CSASIRGRRYNEQFF,TGCAGTGCTTCCATCAGGGGGCGAAGATACAATGAGCAGTTCTTC
TRBJ2-2,TRBV11-2,NA,NA,CASSLAANTGELFF,TGTGCCAGCAGCTTAGCAGCGAACACCGGGGAGCTGTTTTTT
TRBJ2-7,TRBV7-9,NA,TRBD2,CASSLVTSGSYEQYF,TGTGCCAGCAGCTTAGTGACCAGCGGGAGCTACGAGCAGTACTTC
TRBJ2-3,TRBV12-3/TRBV12-4,many,NA,CASSPAGPRRADTQYF,TGTGCCAGCAGTCCGGCGGGCCCCCGGAGGGCAGATACGCAGTATTTT
TRBJ2-7,TRBV27,many,TRBD1,CASSSHGTEYEQYF,TGTGCCAGCAGTTCCCACGGGACAGAATACGAGCAGTACTTC
TRBJ1-1,TRBV2,many,TRBD1,CASRRTGTNTEAFF,TGTGCCAGCAGACGGACAGGGACGAACACTGAAGCTTTCTTT
TRBJ2-1,TRBV7-8,NA,NA,CASSPLSSYNEQFF,TGTGCCAGCAGCCCCCTGAGCTCCTACAATGAGCAGTTCTTC
TRBJ2-6,TRBV12-3/TRBV12-4,many,NA,CASSTGRYSGANVLTF,TGTGCCAGTTCGACGGGACGGTATTCTGGGGCCAACGTCCTGACTTTC
TRBJ2-1,TRBV12-3/TRBV12-4,NA,TRBD2,CASTPGLAPNEQFF,TGTGCCAGCACACCGGGACTAGCTCCCAATGAGCAGTTCTTC
TRBJ1-1,TRBV6-1,NA,NA,CASSPGVGRAFF,TGTGCCAGCAGCCCAGGCGTAGGTAGAGCTTTCTTT
TRBJ1-3,TRBV10-1,NA,NA,CASSAGRRSGNTIYF,TGCGCCAGCAGTGCGGGACGCCGATCTGGAAACACCATATATTTT
TRBJ2-2,TRBV6-4,many,TRBD2,CASSETTSSGELFF,TGTGCCAGCAGTGAAACGACTAGCTCCGGGGAGCTGTTTTTT
TRBJ2-2,TRBV20-1,many,NA,CSARVEGRAGELFF,TGCAGTGCTAGAGTTGAGGGGCGGGCCGGGGAGCTGTTTTTT
TRBJ1-4,TRBV27,many,NA,CASSPLNANEKLFF,TGTGCCAGCAGCCCACTCAACGCCAATGAAAAACTGTTTTTT
TRBJ2-1,TRBV12-3/TRBV12-4,few,NA,CASSLRRDSYNEQFF,TGTGCCAGCAGTTTACGCCGGGACTCATACAATGAGCAGTTCTTC
TRBJ1-1,TRBV7-6,many,NA,CASSLSTGNTEAFF,TGTGCCAGCAGCCTCTCGACGGGCAACACTGAAGCTTTCTTT
TRBJ2-7,TRBV12-3/TRBV12-4,NA,TRBD1,CASSPRTGGYEQYF,TGTGCCAGCAGTCCTAGGACAGGGGGCTACGAGCAGTACTTC
TRBJ2-3,TRBV7-2,NA,TRBD1,CASSPIGTGGKDTQYF,TGTGCCAGCAGCCCTATTGGGACAGGGGGGAAGGATACGCAGTATTTT
TRBJ1-4,TRBV30,few,TRBD1,CAWSKGAEEKLFF,TGTGCCTGGAGTAAGGGGGCGGAAGAAAAACTGTTTTTT
TRBJ1-2,TRBV30,many,NA,CAWIWGRGYGYTF,TGTGCCTGGATTTGGGGGCGAGGCTATGGCTACACCTTC
TRBJ1-1,TRBV12-3/TRBV12-4,many,NA,CASKPVENTEAFF,TGTGCCAGCAAGCCAGTGGAGAACACTGAAGCTTTCTTT
TRBJ2-1,TRBV2,NA,TRBD2,CASSMTSGGRGEQFF,TGTGCCAGCAGCATGACTAGCGGGGGCCGTGGTGAGCAGTTCTTC
TRBJ1-3,TRBV10-3,NA,NA,CAISDRSSGNTIYF,TGTGCCATCAGTGATCGATCCTCTGGAAACACCATATATTTT